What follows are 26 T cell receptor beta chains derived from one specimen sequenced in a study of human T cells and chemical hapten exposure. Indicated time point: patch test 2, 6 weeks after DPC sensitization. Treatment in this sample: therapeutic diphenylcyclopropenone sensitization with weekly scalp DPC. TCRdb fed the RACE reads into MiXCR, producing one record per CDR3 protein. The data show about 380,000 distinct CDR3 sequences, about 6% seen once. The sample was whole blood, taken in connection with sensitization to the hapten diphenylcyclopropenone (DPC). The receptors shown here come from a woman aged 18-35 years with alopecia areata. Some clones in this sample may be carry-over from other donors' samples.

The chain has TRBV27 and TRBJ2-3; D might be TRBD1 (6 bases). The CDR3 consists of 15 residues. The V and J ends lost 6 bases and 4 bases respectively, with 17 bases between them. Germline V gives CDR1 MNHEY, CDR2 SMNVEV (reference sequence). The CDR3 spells CASRKDRGVPDTQYF. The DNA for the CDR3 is TGTGCCAGCAGAAAGGACAGAGGGGTCCCAGATACGCAGTATTTT.

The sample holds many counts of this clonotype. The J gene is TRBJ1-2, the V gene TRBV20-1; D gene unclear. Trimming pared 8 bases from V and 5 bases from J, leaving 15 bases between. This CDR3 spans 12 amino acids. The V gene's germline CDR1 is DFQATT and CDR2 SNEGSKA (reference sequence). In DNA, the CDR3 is TGCAGTCCCTATTTCTTGGGGTATGGCTACACCTTC. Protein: CSPYFLGYGYTF.

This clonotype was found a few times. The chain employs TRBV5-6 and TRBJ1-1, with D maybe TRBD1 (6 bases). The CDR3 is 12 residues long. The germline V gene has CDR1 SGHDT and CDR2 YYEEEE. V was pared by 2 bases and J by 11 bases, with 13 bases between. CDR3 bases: TGTGCCAGCAGCTTTCTACAGGGAGAGGCTTTCTTT. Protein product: CASSFLQGEAFF.

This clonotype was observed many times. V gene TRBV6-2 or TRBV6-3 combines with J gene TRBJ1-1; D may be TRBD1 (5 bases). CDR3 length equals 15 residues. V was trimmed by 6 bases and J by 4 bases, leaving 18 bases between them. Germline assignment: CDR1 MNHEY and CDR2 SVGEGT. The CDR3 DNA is TGTGCCAGCAGAGTCGCCAGGGAGTGGAGCACTGAAGCTTTCTTT. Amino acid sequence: CASRVAREWSTEAFF.

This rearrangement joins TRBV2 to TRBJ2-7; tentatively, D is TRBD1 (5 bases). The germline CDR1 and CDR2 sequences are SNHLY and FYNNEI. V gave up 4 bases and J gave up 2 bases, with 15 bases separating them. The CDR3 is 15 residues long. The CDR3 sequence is CASSGGRGRTYEQYF. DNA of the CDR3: TGTGCCAGCAGTGGTGGTAGGGGAAGGACCTACGAGCAGTACTTC. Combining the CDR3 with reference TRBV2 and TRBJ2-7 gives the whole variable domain EPEVTQTPSHQVTQMGQEVILRCVPISNHLYFYWYRQILGQKVEFLVSFYNNEISEKSEIFDDQFSVERPDGSNFTLKIRSTKLEDSAMYFCASSGGRGRTYEQYFGPGTRLTVT.

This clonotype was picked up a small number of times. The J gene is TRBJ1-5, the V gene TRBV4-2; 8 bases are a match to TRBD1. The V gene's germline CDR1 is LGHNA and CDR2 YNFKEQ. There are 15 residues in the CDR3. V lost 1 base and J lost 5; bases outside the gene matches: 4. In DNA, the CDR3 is TGTGCCAGCAGCCAAGTACAGGGGGGCCATCAGCCCCAGCATTTT. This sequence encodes CASSQVQGGHQPQHF.

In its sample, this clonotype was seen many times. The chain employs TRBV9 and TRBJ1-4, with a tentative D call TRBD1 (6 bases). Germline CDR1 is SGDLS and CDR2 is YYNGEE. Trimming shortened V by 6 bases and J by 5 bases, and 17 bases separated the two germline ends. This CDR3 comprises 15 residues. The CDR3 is CASTSGGRVNEKLFF. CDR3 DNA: TGTGCCAGCACCTCTGGGGGGCGAGTGAATGAAAAACTGTTTTTT.

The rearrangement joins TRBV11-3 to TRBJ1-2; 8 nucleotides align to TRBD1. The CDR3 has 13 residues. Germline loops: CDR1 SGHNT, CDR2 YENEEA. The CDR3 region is CVKTGEVNYGYTF. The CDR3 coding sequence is TGTGTCAAGACAGGGGAGGTTAACTATGGCTACACCTTC.

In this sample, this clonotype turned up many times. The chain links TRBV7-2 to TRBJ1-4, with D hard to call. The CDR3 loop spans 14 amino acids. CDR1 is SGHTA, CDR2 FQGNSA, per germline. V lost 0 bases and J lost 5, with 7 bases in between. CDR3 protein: CASSLAGSNEKLFF. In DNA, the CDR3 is TGTGCCAGCAGCTTAGCGGGCAGCAATGAAAAACTGTTTTTT. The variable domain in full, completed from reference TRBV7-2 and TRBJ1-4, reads GAGVSQSPSNKVTEKGKDVELRCDPISGHTALYWYRQSLGQGLEFLIYFQGNSAPDKSGLPSDRFSAERTGGSVSTLTIQRTQQEDSAVYLCASSLAGSNEKLFFGSGTQLSVL.

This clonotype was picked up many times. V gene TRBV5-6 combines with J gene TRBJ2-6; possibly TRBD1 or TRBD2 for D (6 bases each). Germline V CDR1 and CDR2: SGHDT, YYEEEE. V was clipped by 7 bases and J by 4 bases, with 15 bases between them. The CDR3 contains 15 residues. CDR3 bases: TGTGCCAGCCGAGAAGGGGGGCCAGGGGCCAACGTCCTGACTTTC. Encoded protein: CASREGGPGANVLTF.

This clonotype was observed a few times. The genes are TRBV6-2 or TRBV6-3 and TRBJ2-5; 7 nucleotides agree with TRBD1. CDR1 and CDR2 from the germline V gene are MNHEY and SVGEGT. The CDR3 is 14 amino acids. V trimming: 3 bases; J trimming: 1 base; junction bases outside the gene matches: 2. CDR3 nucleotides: TGTGCCAGCAGTTATGGGACAGCCCAAGAGACCCAGTACTTC. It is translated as CASSYGTAQETQYF.

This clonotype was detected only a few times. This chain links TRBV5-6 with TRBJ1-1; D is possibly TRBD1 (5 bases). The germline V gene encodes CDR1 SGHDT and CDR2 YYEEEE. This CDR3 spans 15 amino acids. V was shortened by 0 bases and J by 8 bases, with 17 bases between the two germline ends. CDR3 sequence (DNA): TGTGCCAGCAGCTTGGTAGCTGGGGCTCGGAACGAAGCTTTCTTT. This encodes CASSLVAGARNEAFF.

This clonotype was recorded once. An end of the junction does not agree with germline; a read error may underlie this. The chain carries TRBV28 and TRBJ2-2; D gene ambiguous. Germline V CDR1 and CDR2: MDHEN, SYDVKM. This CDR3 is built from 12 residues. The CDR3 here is CGSSPDTGELFF. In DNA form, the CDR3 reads TGTGGCAGCAGCCCCGACACCGGGGAGCTGTTTTTT.

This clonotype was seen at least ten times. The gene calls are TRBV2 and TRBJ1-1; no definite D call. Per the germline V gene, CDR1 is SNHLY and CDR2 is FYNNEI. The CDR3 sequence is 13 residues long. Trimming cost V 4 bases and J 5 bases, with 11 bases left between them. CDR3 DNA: TGTGCCAGCAGTGTAGAGGAGGAGACTGAAGCTTTCTTT. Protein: CASSVEEETEAFF.

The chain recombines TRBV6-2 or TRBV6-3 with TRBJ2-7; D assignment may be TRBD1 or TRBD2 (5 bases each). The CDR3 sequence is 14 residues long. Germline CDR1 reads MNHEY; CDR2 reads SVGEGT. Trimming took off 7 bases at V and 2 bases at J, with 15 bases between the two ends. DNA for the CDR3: TGTGCCAGCACCGAGCAGGGAGCTCCCTACGAGCAGTACTTC. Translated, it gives CASTEQGAPYEQYF.

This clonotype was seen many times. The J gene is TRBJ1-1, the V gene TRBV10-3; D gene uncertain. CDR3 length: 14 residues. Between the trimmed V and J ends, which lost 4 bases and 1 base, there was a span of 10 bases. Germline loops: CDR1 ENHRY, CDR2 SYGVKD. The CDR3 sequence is CAISGREPNTEAFF. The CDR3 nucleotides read TGTGCCATCAGTGGGAGAGAGCCGAACACTGAAGCTTTCTTT.

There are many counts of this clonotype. In DNA form, the CDR3 reads TGTGCCAGCAGTTACGGTACAGCCACCGGGGAGCTGTTTTTT. Protein product: CASSYGTATGELFF. The chain carries TRBV6-2 or TRBV6-3 and TRBJ2-2; D unresolved. This CDR3 region has 14 residues. With 2 bases removed from V and 4 bases from J, the gap between germline ends came to 8 bases. The V gene's germline CDR1 is MNHEY and CDR2 SVGEGT.

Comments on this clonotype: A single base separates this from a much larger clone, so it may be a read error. The CDR3 loop reads CASSYGASGGIGTQYF. The CDR3 DNA sequence: TGTGCCAGCAGTTACGGGGCTAGCGGGGGCATCGGTACGCAGTATTTT. The V call is TRBV6-2 or TRBV6-3, the J call TRBJ2-3, with TRBD2 identical over 10 bases. The germline V gene has CDR1 MNHEY and CDR2 SVGEGT. The CDR3 runs 16 residues. V shed 2 bases and J 8 bases; nucleotides not matched to a gene: 10.

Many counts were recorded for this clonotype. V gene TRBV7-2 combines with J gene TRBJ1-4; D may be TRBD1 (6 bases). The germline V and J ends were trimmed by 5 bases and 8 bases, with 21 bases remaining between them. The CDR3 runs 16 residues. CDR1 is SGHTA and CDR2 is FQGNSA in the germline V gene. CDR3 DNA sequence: TGTGCCAGCAGCCAATACAGGGTTTTTAGTCGAGAAAAACTGTTTTTT. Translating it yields CASSQYRVFSREKLFF.

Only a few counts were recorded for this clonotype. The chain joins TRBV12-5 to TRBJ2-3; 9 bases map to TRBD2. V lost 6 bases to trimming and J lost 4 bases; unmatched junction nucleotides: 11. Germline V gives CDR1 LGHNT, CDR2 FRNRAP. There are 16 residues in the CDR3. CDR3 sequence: CASGTPGGGAPDTQYF. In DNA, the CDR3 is TGTGCTAGTGGAACTCCAGGCGGGGGGGCGCCAGATACGCAGTATTTT.

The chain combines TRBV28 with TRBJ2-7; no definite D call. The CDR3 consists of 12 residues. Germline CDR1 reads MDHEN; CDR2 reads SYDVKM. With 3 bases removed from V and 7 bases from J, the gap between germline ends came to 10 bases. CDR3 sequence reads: CASSFALGEQYF. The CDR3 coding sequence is TGTGCCAGCAGTTTCGCCCTCGGGGAGCAGTACTTC.

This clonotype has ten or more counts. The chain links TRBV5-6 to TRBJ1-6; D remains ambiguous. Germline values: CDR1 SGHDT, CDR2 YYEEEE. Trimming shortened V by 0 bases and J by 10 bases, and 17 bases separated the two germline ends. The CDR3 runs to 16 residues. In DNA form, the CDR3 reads TGTGCCAGCAGCTTGGCCCCTGGACCTCAGAGATCACCCCTCCACTTT. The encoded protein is CASSLAPGPQRSPLHF. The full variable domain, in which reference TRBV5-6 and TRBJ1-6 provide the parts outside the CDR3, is DAGVTQSPTHLIKTRGQQVTLRCSPKSGHDTVSWYQQALGQGPQFIFQYYEEEERQRGNFPDRFSGHQFPNYSSELNVNALLLGDSALYLCASSLAPGPQRSPLHFGNGTRLTVT.

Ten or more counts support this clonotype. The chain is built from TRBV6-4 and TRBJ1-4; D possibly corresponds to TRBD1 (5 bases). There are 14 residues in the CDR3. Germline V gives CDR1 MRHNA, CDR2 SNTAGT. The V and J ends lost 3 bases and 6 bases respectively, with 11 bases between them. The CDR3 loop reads CASSELTDHEKLFF. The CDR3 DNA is TGTGCCAGCAGTGAATTGACAGACCATGAAAAACTGTTTTTT.

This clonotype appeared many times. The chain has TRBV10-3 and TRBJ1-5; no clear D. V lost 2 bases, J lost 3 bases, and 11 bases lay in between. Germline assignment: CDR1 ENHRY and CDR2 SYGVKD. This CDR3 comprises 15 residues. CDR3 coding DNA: TGTGCCATCAGTGAGCGTGACGGACCCAATCAGCCCCAGCATTTT. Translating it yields CAISERDGPNQPQHF.

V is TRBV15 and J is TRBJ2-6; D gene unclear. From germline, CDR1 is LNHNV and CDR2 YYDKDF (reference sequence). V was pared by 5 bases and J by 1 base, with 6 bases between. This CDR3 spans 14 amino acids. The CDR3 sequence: CATSDRSGANVLTF. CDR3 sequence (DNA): TGTGCCACCAGCGATAGGTCTGGGGCCAACGTCCTGACTTTC.

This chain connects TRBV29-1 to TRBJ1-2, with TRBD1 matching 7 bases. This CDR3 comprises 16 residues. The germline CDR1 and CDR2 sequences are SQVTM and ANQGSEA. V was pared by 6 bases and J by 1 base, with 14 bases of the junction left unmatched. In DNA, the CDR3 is TGCAGCGTGAGCGGGACAGTCTCGTCGATTAACTATGGCTACACCTTC. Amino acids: CSVSGTVSSINYGYTF.